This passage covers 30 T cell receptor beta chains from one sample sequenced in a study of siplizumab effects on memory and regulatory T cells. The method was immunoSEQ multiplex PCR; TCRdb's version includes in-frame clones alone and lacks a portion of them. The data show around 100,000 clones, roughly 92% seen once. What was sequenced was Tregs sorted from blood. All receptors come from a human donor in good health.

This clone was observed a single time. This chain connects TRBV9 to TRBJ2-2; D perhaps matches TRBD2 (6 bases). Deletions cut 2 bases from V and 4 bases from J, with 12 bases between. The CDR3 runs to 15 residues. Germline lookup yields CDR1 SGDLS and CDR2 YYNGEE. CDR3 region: CASSVGLLLTGELFF. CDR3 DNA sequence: TGTGCCAGCAGCGTTGGACTATTGCTCACCGGGGAGCTGTTTTTT.

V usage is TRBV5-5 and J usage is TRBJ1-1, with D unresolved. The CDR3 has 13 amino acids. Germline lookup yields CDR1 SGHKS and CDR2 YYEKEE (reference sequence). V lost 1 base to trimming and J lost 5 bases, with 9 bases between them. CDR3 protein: CASSLTAGTEAFF. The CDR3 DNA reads TGTGCCAGCAGCTTGACAGCCGGGACTGAAGCTTTCTTT.

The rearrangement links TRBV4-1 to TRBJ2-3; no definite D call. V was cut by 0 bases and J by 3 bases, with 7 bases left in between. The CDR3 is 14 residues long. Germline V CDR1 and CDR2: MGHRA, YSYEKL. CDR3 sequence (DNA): TGCGCCAGCAGCCAAGATCCGGCTACAGATACGCAGTATTTT. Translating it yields CASSQDPATDTQYF.

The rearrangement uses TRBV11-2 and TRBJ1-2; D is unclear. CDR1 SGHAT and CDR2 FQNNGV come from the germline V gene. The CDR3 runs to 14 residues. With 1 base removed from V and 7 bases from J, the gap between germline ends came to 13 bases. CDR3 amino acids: CASSLAVGVGGYTF. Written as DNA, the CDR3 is TGTGCCAGCAGCTTAGCTGTTGGGGTGGGTGGCTACACCTTC. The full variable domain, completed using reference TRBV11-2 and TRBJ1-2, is EAGVAQSPRYKIIEKRQSVAFWCNPISGHATLYWYQQILGQGPKLLIQFQNNGVVDDSQLPKDRFSAERLKGVDSTLKIQPAKLEDSAVYLCASSLAVGVGGYTFGSGTRLTVV.

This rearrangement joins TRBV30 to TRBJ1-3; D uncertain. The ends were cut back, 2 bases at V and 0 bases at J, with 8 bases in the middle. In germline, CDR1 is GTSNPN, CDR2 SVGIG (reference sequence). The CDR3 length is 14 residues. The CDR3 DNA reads TGTGCCTGGAGTCCCGGGCCCTCTGGAAACACCATATATTTT. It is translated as CAWSPGPSGNTIYF.

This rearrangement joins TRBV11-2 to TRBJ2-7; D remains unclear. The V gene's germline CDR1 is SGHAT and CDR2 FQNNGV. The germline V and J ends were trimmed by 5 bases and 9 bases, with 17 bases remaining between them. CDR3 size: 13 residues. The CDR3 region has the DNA TGTGCCAGCAGCCCCTCGAGTCGGATCGGGCAGTACTTC. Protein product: CASSPSSRIGQYF.

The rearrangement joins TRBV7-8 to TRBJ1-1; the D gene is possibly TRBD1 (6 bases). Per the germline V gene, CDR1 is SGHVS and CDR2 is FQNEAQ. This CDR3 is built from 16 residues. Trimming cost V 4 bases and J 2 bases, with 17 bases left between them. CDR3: CASSSQQATGNTEAFF. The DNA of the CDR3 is TGTGCCAGCAGCTCCCAGCAGGCGACAGGAAACACTGAAGCTTTCTTT. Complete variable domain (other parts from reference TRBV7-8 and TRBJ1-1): GAGVSQSPRYKVAKRGQDVALRCDPISGHVSLFWYQQALGQGPEFLTYFQNEAQLDKSGLPSDRFFAERPEGSVSTLKIQRTQQEDSAVYLCASSSQQATGNTEAFFGQGTRLTVV.

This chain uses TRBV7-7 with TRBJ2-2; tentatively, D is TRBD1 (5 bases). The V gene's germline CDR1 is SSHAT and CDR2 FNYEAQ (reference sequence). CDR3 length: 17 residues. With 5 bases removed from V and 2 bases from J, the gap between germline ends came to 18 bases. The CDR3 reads CASSPALGRVNTGELFF. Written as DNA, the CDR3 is TGTGCCAGCAGCCCGGCCTTGGGCAGGGTTAACACCGGGGAGCTGTTTTTT. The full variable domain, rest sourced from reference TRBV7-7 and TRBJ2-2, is GAGVSQSPRYKVTKRGQDVTLRCDPISSHATLYWYQQALGQGPEFLTYFNYEAQPDKSGLPSDRFSAERPEGSISTLTIQRTEQRDSAMYRCASSPALGRVNTGELFFGEGSRLTVL.

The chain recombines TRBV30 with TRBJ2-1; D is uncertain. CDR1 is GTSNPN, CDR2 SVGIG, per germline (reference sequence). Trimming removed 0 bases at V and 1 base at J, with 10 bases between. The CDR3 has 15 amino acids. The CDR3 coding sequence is TGTGCCTGGAGTGTACGAAAAATTTCCTACAATGAGCAGTTCTTC. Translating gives CAWSVRKISYNEQFF.

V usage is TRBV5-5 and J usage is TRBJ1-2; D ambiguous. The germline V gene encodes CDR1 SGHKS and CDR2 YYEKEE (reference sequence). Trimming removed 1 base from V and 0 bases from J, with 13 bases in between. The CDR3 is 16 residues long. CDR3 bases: TGTGCCAGCAGCTTGTCCTTGACAAGAGCTAACTATGGCTACACCTTC. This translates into CASSLSLTRANYGYTF.

CDR3 amino acids: CASSTQGWGDQPQHF. CDR3 sequence (DNA): TGTGCCAGTAGTACCCAGGGATGGGGCGATCAGCCCCAGCATTTT. The chain uses TRBV19 and TRBJ1-5; D might be TRBD1 (5 bases). Trimming removed 4 bases from V and 5 bases from J, with 15 bases in between. The CDR3 runs 15 residues. Germline CDR1 and CDR2: LNHDA and SQIVND (reference sequence).

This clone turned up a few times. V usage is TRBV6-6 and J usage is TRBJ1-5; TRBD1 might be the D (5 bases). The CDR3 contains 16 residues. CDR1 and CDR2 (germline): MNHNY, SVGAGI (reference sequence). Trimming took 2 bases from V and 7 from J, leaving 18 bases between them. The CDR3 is CASSYGGWGMRQPQHF. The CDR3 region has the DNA TGTGCCAGCAGTTACGGGGGATGGGGGATGAGGCAGCCCCAGCATTTT.

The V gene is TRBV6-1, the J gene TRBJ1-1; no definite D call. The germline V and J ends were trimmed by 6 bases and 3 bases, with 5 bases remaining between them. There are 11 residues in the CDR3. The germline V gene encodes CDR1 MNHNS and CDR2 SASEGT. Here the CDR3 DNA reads TGTGCCAGCAGGGGGTACACTGAAGCTTTCTTT. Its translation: CASRGYTEAFF.

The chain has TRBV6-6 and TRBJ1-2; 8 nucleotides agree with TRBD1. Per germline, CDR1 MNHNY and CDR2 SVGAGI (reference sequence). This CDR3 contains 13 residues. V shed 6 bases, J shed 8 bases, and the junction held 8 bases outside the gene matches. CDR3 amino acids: CASSPRQGKGYTF. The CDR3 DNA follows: TGTGCCAGCAGCCCCAGACAGGGGAAGGGCTACACCTTC.

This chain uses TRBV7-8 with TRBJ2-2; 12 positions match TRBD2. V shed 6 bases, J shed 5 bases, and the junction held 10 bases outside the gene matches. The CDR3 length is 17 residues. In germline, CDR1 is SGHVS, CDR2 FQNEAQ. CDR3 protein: CASRLGLAGKGTGELFF. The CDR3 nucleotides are TGTGCCAGCAGACTAGGACTAGCGGGAAAGGGGACCGGGGAGCTGTTTTTT.

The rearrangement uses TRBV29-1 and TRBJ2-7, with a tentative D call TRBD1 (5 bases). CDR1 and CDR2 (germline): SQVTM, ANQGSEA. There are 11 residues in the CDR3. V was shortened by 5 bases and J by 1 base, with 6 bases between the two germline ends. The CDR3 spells CSVRQSYEQYF. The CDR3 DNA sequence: TGCAGCGTTCGACAGTCCTACGAGCAGTACTTC.

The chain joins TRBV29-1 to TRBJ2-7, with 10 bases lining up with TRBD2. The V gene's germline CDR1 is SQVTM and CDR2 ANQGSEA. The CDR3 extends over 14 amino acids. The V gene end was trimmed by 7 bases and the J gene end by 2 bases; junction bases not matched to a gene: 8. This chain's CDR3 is CSAGRSGRAYEQYF. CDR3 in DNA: TGCAGCGCTGGCAGGAGCGGGAGGGCCTACGAGCAGTACTTC.

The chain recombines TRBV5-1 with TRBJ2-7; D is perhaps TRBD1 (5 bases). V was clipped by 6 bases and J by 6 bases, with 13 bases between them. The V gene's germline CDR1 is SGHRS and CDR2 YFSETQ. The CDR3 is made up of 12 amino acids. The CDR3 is CASKARDGEQYF. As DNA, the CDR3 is TGCGCCAGCAAGGCCAGGGATGGCGAGCAGTACTTC.

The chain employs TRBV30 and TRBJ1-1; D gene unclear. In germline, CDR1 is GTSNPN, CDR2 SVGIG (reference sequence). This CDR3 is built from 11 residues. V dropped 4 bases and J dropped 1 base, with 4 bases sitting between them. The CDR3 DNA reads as TGTGCCTGGAATAAGAACACTGAAGCTTTCTTT. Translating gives CAWNKNTEAFF.

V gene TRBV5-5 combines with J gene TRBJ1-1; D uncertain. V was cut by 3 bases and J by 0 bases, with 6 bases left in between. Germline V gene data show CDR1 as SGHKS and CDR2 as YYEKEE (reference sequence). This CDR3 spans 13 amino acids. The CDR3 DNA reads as TGTGCCAGCAGCTACCTGCTGAACACTGAAGCTTTCTTT. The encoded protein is CASSYLLNTEAFF.

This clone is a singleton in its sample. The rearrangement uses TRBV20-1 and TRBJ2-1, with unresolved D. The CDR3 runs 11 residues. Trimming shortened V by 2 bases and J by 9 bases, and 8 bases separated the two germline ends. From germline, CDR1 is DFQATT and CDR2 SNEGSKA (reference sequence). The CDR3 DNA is TGCAGTGCTAGATTAGTTGGTGAGCAGTTCTTC. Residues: CSARLVGEQFF.

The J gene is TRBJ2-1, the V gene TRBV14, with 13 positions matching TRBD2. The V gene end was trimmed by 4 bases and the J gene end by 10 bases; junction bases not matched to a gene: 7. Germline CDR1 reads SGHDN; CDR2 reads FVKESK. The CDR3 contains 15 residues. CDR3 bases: TGTGCCAGCAGCCGCCAACTAGCGGGAGGGGACGAGCAGTTCTTC. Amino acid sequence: CASSRQLAGGDEQFF.

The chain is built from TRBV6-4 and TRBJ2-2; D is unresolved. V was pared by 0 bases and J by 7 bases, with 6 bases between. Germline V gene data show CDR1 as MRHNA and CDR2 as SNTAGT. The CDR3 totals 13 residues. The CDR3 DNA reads TGTGCCAGCAGTGACTCGATTGGCGGGGAGCTGTTTTTT. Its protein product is CASSDSIGGELFF.

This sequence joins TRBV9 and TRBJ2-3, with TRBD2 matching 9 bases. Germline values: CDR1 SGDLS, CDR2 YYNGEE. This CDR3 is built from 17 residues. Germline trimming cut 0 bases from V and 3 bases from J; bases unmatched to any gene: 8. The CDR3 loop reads CASSVDPAGGLTDTQYF. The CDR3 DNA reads TGTGCCAGCAGCGTAGACCCCGCGGGAGGGCTTACAGATACGCAGTATTTT.

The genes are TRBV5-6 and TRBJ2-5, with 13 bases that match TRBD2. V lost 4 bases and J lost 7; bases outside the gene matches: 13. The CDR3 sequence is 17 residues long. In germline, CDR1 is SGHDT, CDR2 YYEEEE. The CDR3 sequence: CASSPFLTSGRVGTQYF. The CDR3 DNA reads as TGTGCCAGCAGCCCCTTCCTTACTAGCGGGAGGGTCGGGACCCAGTACTTC. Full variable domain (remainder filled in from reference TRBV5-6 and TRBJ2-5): DAGVTQSPTHLIKTRGQQVTLRCSPKSGHDTVSWYQQALGQGPQFIFQYYEEEERQRGNFPDRFSGHQFPNYSSELNVNALLLGDSALYLCASSPFLTSGRVGTQYFGPGTRLLVL.

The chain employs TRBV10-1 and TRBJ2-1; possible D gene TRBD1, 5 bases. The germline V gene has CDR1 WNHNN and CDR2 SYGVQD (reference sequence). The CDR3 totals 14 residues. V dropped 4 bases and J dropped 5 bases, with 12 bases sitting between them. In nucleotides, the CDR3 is TGCGCCAGCAGTGGACAGTTAGGGAACAATGAGCAGTTCTTC. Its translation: CASSGQLGNNEQFF.

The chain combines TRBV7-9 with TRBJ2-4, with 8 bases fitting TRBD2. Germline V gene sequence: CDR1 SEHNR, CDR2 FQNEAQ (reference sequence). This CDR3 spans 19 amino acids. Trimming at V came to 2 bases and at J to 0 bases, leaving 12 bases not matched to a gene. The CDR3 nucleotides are TGTGCCAGCAGCTTATATTCGACGGGGGGGAATTTAGCCAAAAACATTCAGTACTTC. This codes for CASSLYSTGGNLAKNIQYF.

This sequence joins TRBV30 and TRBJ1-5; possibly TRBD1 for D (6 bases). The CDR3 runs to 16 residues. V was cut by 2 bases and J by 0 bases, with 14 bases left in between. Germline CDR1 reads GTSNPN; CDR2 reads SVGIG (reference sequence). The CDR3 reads CAWSPRGGVSNQPQHF. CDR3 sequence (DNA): TGTGCCTGGAGTCCAAGAGGGGGGGTTAGCAATCAGCCCCAGCATTTT.

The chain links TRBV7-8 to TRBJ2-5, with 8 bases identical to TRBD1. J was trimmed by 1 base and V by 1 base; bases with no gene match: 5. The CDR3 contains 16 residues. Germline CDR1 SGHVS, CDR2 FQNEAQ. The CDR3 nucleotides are TGTGCCAGCAGCTTAGTCAGGGGGCACCTCCAAGAGACCCAGTACTTC. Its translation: CASSLVRGHLQETQYF.

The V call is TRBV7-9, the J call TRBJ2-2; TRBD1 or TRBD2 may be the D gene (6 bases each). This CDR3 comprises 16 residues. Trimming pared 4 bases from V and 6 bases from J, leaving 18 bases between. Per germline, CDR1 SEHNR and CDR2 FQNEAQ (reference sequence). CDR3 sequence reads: CASSSSRGGYPGELFF. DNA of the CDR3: TGTGCCAGCAGCTCCAGTCGAGGGGGGTATCCCGGGGAGCTGTTTTTT.